This T cell receptor (beta chain) was captured in a study of blood T cell repertoires in COVID-19. The overall study: Italy, Spain and the United States were the sources of the convalescent and acute COVID-19 samples.

The table came from immunoSEQ multiplex PCR; TCRdb's copy has only in-frame clones and leaves some out. Among 200,000 to 300,000 clones listed, around 87% were seen once. The length of the CDR3 is 15 residues. CDR1 SGHAT and CDR2 FQNNGV come from the germline V gene. V trimming: 3 bases; J trimming: 4 bases; junction bases outside the gene matches: 8. The sequence came from a woman in her 70s with active or convalescent COVID-19. The chain employs TRBV11-2 and TRBJ1-1, with 7 positions matching TRBD1. What was sequenced was peripheral blood. This CDR3 reads CASSFYRGSFTEAFF. The CDR3 DNA sequence: TGTGCCAGCAGCTTTTACAGGGGAAGTTTCACTGAAGCTTTCTTT.